This T cell receptor beta chain was recovered during a study of radiotherapy plus CTLA-4 blockade in lung cancer. TCRdb's copy holds only in-frame clones and misses some; the assay was immunoSEQ multiplex PCR. The table shows about 67,000 clones, with approximately 76% occurring only once. Broader study findings: There was expansion of tumor-derived TCR clones in blood after radiotherapy plus ipilimumab. Early clonal dynamics of blood T cells, together with interferon-beta, were reported as the best response predictor.

About this clone: Its antigen is currently unknown.

The source of this sequence is a human donor with non-small cell lung cancer whose response to radiotherapy plus ipilimumab could not be evaluated. Some clones in this sample may be carry-over from other donors' samples. Specimen: peripheral blood, collected from a patient treated with radiotherapy plus ipilimumab.

The CDR3 sequence: CASSEGGGSGDTQYF. The CDR3 region has the DNA TGTGCCAGCAGTGAAGGCGGGGGCAGTGGAGATACGCAGTATTTT. The V gene is TRBV2, the J gene TRBJ2-3; D might be TRBD2 (7 bases). The germline CDR1 and CDR2 sequences are SNHLY and FYNNEI. This CDR3 is built from 15 residues. Trimming removed 1 base at V and 5 bases at J, with 13 bases between.